This T cell receptor beta chain is drawn from a study of blood T cell repertoires in COVID-19 (dated by TCRdb to the early 2020s). Concerning the study at large: Collaborator samples came from the United States, Italy and Spain and covered acute and convalescent phases of COVID-19. The material from the prospective study consisted of cDNA or gDNA derived from T cells, B-cell-depleted T cells, or PBMCs. Subjects who had been exposed to COVID-19, were actively infected with it, or had recovered from it provided the deeply sampled blood TCRbeta repertoires that made up the dataset. The repertoires were released in a freely available public database intended as a resource for research on the immune response to SARS-CoV-2. Samples were obtained from the ongoing ImmuneRACE study (first 160 participants) and from some 1,200 subjects provided by 6 global collaborators. A de-identified subject ID, COVID-19 status, age in years and sex were almost always included in the sample metadata. Where available, HLA class I and class II types were obtained from metadata supplied by the sample provider rather than from assay-based typing. What the work shows at the level of the full study, not this receptor alone: How much clinical and demographic metadata was included differed by source and by participant, and the metadata was provided uncurated.

Each collaborating institution followed its own protocols to collect whole blood in K2EDTA tubes. For TCRbeta analysis, collaborator samples were shipped as frozen whole blood, as isolated PBMCs, or as DNA extracted from either sample type. The immunoSEQ Assay, a bias-controlled multiplex PCR, was used to amplify TCRbeta CDR3 regions from genomic DNA. As for the authors' bioinformatics: Within the assay, amplification of reference gene primers was used to estimate how many nucleated cells each sample contained. Sequence reads were collapsed and filtered to measure the absolute abundance of every unique TCRbeta CDR3 rearrangement. For each sample, productive Simpson clonality was calculated as the square root of Simpson's diversity index over productive rearrangements. Not all clones reach the TCRdb copy of this immuneACCESS table, which keeps in-frame sequences only. Checked studies attribute under half of the gap to unresolved V genes and leave the rest unexplained. V and J calls and clone size are as listed in that table; D and trimming were resolved from the DNA. Across this sample there are some 57,000 clones, with around 90% seen only once. Of the sample, more than 10% is held by the ten largest clones.

In the germline V gene, CDR1 corresponds to SGHTS and CDR2 to YDEGEE. V and J are truncated by 0 bases and 7 bases respectively, leaving an intervening sequence of 11 bases. Reading from cysteine to phenylalanine, the CDR3 counts 13 amino acids. Just the 39-base CDR3 DNA is kept, in frame starting at base 1. About this clone itself: The specificity of this receptor is unknown. Per-base qualities were not stored, and no clone one base away is much larger.

Sequences were obtained from peripheral blood. This sequence uses TRBV5-8 and TRBJ2-7; the best D guess is TRBD2, with 5 bases matching. This clonotype was sampled from a man in his sixties with active COVID-19. The CDR3 in this case is CASSLVRAREQYF. At the DNA level, the sequence is TGTGCCAGCAGCTTGGTGAGGGCCAGGGAGCAGTACTTC.